The table lists the clone carrying this T cell receptor (beta chain) with a count of one. The CDR3 covers 14 residues. J lost 5 bases, V lost 5 bases, and 7 bases had no gene match. The germline gives CDR1 SNHLY, CDR2 FYNNEI. This sample is drawn from a study of blood T cell repertoires in COVID-19. Across the whole study: The samples span acute and convalescent COVID-19 from the United States, Italy and Spain.

Per the original data handling: Quantification of nucleated cells was approximated via reference gene primer amplification. The assay was immunoSEQ multiplex PCR, and TCRdb's table has in-frame clones only and misses some. D and trimming were read from the DNA, whereas the V and J calls and clone size are those reported in that table. The sample gives about 430,000 clones, 70% to 90% of which show up once; 1.2% to 1.5% is in the top ten. The age range of participants was about 18 to 100 years, with residence in fewer than 25 US areas. Sequenced material: PBMCs or T cells enriched from blood (not recorded which). The chain recombines TRBV2 with TRBJ2-5, with 8 bases that match TRBD1. The TCR sequence derives from a woman between 18 and 29 years old who had been exposed to COVID-19. In DNA, the CDR3 is TGTGCCAGCAGTTCCCGACAGGGGTTGGAGACCCAGTACTTC. It yields the protein CASSSRQGLETQYF.